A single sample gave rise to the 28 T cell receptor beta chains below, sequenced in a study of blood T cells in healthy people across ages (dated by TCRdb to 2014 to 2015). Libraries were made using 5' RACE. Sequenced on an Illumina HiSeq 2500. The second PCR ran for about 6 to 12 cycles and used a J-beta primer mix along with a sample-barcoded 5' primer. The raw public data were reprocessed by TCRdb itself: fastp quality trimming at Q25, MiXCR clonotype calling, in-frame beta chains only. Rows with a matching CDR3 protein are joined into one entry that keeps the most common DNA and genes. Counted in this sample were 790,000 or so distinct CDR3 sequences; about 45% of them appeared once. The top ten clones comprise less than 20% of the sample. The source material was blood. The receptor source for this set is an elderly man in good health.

The CDR3 loop reads CASSYDRDYGYTF. The CDR3 DNA reads TGCGCCAGCAGCTATGACAGGGACTATGGCTACACCTTC. The chain couples TRBV5-1 to TRBJ1-2; TRBD1 aligns across 7 bases. CDR1 and CDR2 (germline): SGHRS, YFSETQ. After removal of 3 bases from V and 3 bases from J, the junction contained 2 bases not matched to a gene. This CDR3 comprises 13 residues. Full variable domain (rest looked up from reference TRBV5-1 and TRBJ1-2): KAGVTQTPRYLIKTRGQQVTLSCSPISGHRSVSWYQQTPGQGLQFLFEYFSETQRNKGNFPGRFSGRQFSNSRSEMNVSTLELGDSALYLCASSYDRDYGYTFGSGTRLTVV.

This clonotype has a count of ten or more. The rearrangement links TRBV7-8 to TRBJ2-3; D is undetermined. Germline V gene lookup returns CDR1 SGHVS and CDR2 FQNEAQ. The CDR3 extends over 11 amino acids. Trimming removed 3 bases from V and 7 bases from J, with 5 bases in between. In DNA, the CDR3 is TGTGCCAGCAGCTTGGATTATACGCAGTATTTT. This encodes CASSLDYTQYF.

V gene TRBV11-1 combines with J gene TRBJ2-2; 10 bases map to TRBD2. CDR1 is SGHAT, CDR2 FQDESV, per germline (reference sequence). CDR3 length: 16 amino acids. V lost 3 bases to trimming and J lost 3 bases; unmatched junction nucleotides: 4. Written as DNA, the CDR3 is TGTGCCAGCAGCTTCTTTCTAGCGGGAGACACCGGGGAGCTGTTTTTT. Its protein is CASSFFLAGDTGELFF.

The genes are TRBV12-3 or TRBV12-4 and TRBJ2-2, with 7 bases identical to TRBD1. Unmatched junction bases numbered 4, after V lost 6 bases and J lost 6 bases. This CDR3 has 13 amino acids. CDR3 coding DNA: TGTGCCAGCAGACGGGACAGTCCCGGGGAGCTGTTTTTT. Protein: CASRRDSPGELFF.

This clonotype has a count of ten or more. CDR3 DNA: TGCAGTGCTACAGGACTAGCGAACTACGAGCAGTACTTC. Protein sequence: CSATGLANYEQYF. This sequence joins TRBV20-1 and TRBJ2-7; 9 positions agree with TRBD2. The CDR3 is made up of 13 amino acids. CDR1 is DFQATT, CDR2 SNEGSKA, per germline (reference sequence). After removal of 4 bases from V and 3 bases from J, the junction contained 4 bases not matched to a gene.

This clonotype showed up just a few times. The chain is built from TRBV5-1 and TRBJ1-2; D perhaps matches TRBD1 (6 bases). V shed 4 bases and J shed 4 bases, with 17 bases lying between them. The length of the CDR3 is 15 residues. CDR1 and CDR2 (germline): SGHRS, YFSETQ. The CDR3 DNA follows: TGCGCCAGCAGCCCGGAAAGCAGGGGAGGCTATGGCTACACCTTC. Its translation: CASSPESRGGYGYTF. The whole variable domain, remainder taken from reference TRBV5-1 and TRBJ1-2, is KAGVTQTPRYLIKTRGQQVTLSCSPISGHRSVSWYQQTPGQGLQFLFEYFSETQRNKGNFPGRFSGRQFSNSRSEMNVSTLELGDSALYLCASSPESRGGYGYTFGSGTRLTVV.

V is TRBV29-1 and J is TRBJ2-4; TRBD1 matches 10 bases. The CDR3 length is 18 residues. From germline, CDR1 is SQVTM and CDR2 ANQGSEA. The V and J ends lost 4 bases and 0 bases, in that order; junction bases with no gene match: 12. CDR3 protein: CSVAGGTGENLAKNIQYF. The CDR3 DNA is TGCAGCGTTGCGGGGGGGACAGGGGAGAACCTAGCCAAAAACATTCAGTACTTC.

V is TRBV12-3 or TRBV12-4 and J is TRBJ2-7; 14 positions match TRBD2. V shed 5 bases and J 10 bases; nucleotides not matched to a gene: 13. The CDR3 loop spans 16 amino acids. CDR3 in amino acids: CASSPEAGTSGRTQYF. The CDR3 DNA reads TGTGCCAGCAGTCCCGAAGCCGGGACTAGCGGGAGAACCCAGTACTTC.

CDR3 DNA: TGTGCCAGCAGCCAAGTGAGGGAGGGCTATGGCTACACCTTC. It codes for CASSQVREGYGYTF. This chain links TRBV3-1 with TRBJ1-2; D is unclear. Germline CDR1 and CDR2: LGHDT and YNNKEL (reference sequence). The CDR3 spans 14 residues. The germline V and J ends were trimmed by 1 base and 4 bases, with 10 bases remaining between them.

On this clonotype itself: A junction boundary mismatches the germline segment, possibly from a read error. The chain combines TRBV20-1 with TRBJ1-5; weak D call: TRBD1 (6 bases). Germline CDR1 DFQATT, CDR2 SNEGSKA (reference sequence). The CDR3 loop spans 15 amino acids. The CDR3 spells CSARGQFARNQPQHF. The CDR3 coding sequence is TGCAGTGCGAGAGGACAGTTCGCGCGGAATCAGCCCCAGCATTTT.

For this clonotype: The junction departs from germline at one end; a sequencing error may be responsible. The CDR3, as DNA: TGCGCCAGCAGCCAAGAGCCTCCGGGAGACACCGCCGGAGATGCGCAGTATTTT. It specifies CASSQEPPGDTAGDAQYF. The gene calls are TRBV4-3 and TRBJ2-3; perhaps TRBD2 as D (6 bases). The CDR3 has 18 residues. The germline V gene encodes CDR1 LGHNA and CDR2 YSLEER.

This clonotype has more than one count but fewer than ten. The CDR3: CSANPPGGVGYEQYF. CDR3 sequence (DNA): TGCAGTGCTAATCCCCCAGGGGGCGTCGGCTACGAGCAGTACTTC. V is TRBV20-1 and J is TRBJ2-5; 8 nucleotides line up with TRBD1. The J call is uncertain, as TRBJ2-7 better fits the DNA end. There are 15 residues in the CDR3. Germline assignment: CDR1 DFQATT and CDR2 SNEGSKA (reference sequence).

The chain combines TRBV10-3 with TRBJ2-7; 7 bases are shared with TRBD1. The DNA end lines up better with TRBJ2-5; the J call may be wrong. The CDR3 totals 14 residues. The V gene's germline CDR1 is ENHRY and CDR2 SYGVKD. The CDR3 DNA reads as TGTGCCATCAGAGTGGGACAGAACCAAGAGACCCAGTACTTC. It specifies CAIRVGQNQETQYF.

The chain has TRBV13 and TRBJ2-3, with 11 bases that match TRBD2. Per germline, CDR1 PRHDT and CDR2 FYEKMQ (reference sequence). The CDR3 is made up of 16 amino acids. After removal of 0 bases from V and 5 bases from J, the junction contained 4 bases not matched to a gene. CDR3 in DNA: TGTGCCAGCAGCTTAGGTCTAGCGGGAGGTAAAGATACGCAGTATTTT. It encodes CASSLGLAGGKDTQYF.

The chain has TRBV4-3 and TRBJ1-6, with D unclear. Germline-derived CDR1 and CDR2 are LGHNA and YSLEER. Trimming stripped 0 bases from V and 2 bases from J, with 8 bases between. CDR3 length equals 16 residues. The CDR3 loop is CASSQDLTAYNSPLHF. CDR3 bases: TGCGCCAGCAGCCAAGATCTGACGGCCTATAATTCACCCCTCCACTTT.

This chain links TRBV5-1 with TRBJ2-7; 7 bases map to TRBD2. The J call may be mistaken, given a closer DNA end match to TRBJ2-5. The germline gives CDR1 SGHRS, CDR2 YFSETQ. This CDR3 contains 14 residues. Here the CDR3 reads CASSLGRPGETQYF. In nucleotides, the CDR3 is TGCGCCAGCAGCCTCGGGAGGCCCGGGGAGACCCAGTACTTC.

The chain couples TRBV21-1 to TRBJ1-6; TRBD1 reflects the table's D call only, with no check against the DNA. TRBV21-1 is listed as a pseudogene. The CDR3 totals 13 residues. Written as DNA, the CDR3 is TGTGCCAAAACAGGGGGCGACAATTCACCCCTCCACTTT. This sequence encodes CAKTGGDNSPLHF.

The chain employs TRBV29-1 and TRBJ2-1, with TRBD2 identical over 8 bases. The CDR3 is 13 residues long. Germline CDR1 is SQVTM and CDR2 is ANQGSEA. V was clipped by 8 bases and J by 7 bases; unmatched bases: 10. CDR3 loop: CSQTGSGANEQFF. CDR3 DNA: TGCAGCCAAACGGGTAGCGGGGCTAATGAGCAGTTCTTC.

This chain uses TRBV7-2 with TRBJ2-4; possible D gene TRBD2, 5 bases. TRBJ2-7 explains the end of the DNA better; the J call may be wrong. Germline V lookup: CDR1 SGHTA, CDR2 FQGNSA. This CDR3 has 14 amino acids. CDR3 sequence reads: CASSLALEGSEQYF. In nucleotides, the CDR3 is TGTGCCAGCAGCTTAGCGCTAGAGGGTTCCGAGCAGTACTTC.

CDR3 in amino acids: CASSLVTEAFF. Written as DNA, the CDR3 is TGTGCCAGCAGCTTAGTCACTGAAGCTTTCTTT. The chain combines TRBV7-9 with TRBJ1-1; D is unresolved. This CDR3 is built from 11 residues. Germline V gene lookup returns CDR1 SEHNR and CDR2 FQNEAQ (reference sequence). Deletions cut 1 base from V and 4 bases from J, with 1 base between. Full variable domain (remainder filled in from reference TRBV7-9 and TRBJ1-1): DTGVSQNPRHKITKRGQNVTFRCDPISEHNRLYWYRQTLGQGPEFLTYFQNEAQLEKSRLLSDRFSAERPKGSFSTLEIQRTEQGDSAMYLCASSLVTEAFFGQGTRLTVV.

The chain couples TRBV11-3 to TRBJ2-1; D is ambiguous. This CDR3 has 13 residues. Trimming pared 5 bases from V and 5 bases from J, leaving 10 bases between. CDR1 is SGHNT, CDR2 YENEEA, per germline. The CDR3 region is CASSGPGDNEQFF. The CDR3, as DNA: TGTGCCAGCAGCGGCCCAGGAGACAATGAGCAGTTCTTC.

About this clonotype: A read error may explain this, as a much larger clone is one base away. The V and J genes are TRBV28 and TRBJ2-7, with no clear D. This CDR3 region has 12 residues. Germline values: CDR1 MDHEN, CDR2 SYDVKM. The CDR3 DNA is TGTGCCGGCAGTTTGCTTTGGGACGAGCAGTACTTC. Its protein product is CAGSLLWDEQYF.

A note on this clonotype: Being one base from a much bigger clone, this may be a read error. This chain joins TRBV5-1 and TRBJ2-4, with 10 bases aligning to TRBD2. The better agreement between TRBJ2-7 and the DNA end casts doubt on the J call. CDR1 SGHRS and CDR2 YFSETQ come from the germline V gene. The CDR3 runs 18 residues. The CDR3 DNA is TGCACCAGCAGCACGGGACAAAGAGGAGCGGGAGGGCAATACGAGCAGTACTTC. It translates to CTSSTGQRGAGGQYEQYF.

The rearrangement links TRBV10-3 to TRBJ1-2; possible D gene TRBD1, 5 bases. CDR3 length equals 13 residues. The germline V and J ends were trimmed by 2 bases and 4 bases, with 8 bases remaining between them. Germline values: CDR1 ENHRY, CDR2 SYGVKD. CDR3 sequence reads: CAISEHRFYGYTF. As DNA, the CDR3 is TGTGCCATCAGTGAGCACAGGTTCTATGGCTACACCTTC.

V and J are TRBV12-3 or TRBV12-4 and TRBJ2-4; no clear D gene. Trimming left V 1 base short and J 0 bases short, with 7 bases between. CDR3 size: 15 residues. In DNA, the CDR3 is TGTGCCAGCAGTTTAGTTCTAGGAGCCAAAAACATTCAGTACTTC. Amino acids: CASSLVLGAKNIQYF.

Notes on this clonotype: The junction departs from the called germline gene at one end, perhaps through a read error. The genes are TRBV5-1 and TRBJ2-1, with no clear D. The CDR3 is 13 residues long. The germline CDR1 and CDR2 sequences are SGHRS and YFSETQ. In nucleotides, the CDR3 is TGCGCCAGCTCCCGCAGCTCCTACAAGGAGCAGTTCTTC. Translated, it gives CASSRSSYKEQFF.

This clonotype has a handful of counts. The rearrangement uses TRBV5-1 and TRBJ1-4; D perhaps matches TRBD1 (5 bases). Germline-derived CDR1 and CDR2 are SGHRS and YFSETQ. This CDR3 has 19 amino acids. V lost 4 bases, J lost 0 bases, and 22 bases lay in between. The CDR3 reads CASSRTTAGRTATNEKLFF. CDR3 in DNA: TGCGCCAGCAGCCGAACCACCGCGGGACGTACTGCAACTAATGAAAAACTGTTTTTT.

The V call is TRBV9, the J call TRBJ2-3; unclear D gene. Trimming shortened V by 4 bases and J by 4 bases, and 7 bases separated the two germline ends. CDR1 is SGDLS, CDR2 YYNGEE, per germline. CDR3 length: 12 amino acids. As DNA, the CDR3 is TGTGCCAGCAGCCGCTCGCCAGATACGCAGTATTTT. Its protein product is CASSRSPDTQYF.